The 28 T cell receptor beta chains below all came from one sample that was sequenced in a study of human T cells and chemical hapten exposure. Using its own MiXCR run on the RACE reads, TCRdb lists one record per CDR3 protein. The sample carries about 52,000 distinct CDR3 sequences, around a tenth recorded once. The sample's time point: pre-sensitization, week 0. Treatment in this sample: therapeutic diphenylcyclopropenone sensitization with weekly scalp DPC. Blood, whole and unfractionated, served as the source for total RNA extraction. The input for sequencing was whole blood, taken in connection with sensitization to the hapten diphenylcyclopropenone (DPC). The receptors originated from a woman aged 25 to 39 with alopecia areata. Some clones in this sample may be carry-over from other donors' samples.

In its sample, this clonotype was seen many times. The V and J genes are TRBV28 and TRBJ2-1, with a weak D call TRBD1 (7 bases). Germline CDR1 reads MDHEN; CDR2 reads SYDVKM. The CDR3 consists of 14 residues. V was shortened by 4 bases and J by 7 bases, with 14 bases between the two germline ends. The CDR3 DNA follows: TGTGCCAGCAGTTCCCTCTCAGGGGGGAATGAGCAGTTCTTC. Translating gives CASSSLSGGNEQFF.

In this sample, this clonotype turned up many times. The V call is TRBV28, the J call TRBJ2-7, with a weak D call TRBD1 (6 bases). Germline lookup yields CDR1 MDHEN and CDR2 SYDVKM. The length of the CDR3 is 16 residues. Trimming pared 4 bases from V and 0 bases from J, leaving 16 bases between. This CDR3 reads CASSWGLWGSSYEQYF. In DNA form, the CDR3 reads TGTGCCAGCAGTTGGGGGCTTTGGGGGAGCTCCTACGAGCAGTACTTC.

This clonotype was picked up many times. J is TRBJ2-5 and V is TRBV10-3; 7 bases match TRBD2. The CDR3 contains 14 residues. CDR1 and CDR2 (germline): ENHRY, SYGVKD. The V gene end was trimmed by 4 bases and the J gene end by 2 bases; junction bases not matched to a gene: 4. Written as DNA, the CDR3 is TGTGCCATCAGTGTGGCGGGGGAACAAGAGACCCAGTACTTC. Amino acids: CAISVAGEQETQYF.

This clonotype has a handful of counts. This chain joins TRBV28 and TRBJ2-7; no clear D gene. CDR3 length equals 14 residues. V lost 5 bases and J 9 bases, leaving 20 bases between the germline ends. Germline V gene data show CDR1 as MDHEN and CDR2 as SYDVKM. CDR3 sequence reads: CASSPHGSPTAQYF. The CDR3 region has the DNA TGTGCCAGCAGTCCCCACGGATCCCCTACCGCGCAGTACTTC.

This clonotype occurred many times. The chain has TRBV12-3 or TRBV12-4 and TRBJ1-5; unclear D gene. This CDR3 contains 13 residues. Trimming took 7 bases from V and 7 from J, leaving 14 bases between them. CDR3 protein: CASTPFDNQPQHF. The CDR3 bases are TGTGCCAGCACCCCCTTCGACAACCAGCCCCAGCATTTT.

Only a few counts were recorded for this clonotype. V and J are TRBV28 and TRBJ1-2, with D maybe TRBD1 (6 bases). This CDR3 has 14 residues. Trimming took off 3 bases at V and 4 bases at J, with 12 bases between the two ends. Germline V gives CDR1 MDHEN, CDR2 SYDVKM. The CDR3 reads CASSFYGQSYGYTF. The CDR3 DNA is TGTGCCAGCAGTTTCTACGGACAGAGCTATGGCTACACCTTC.

This clonotype turned up a few times. The genes are TRBV19 and TRBJ2-7; 8 nucleotides align to TRBD1. Per germline, CDR1 LNHDA and CDR2 SQIVND (reference sequence). Trimming took 5 bases from V and 7 from J; bases not matched to a gene: 13. The CDR3 has 15 residues. The CDR3 nucleotides are TGTGCCAGTAGTCCCCGACAGGGGAAGTCGGGGGAGCAGTACTTC. The encoded protein is CASSPRQGKSGEQYF.

In its sample, this clonotype was seen many times. V usage is TRBV29-1 and J usage is TRBJ2-2; D ambiguous. Trimming pared 3 bases from V and 1 base from J, leaving 0 bases between. This CDR3 contains 11 residues. Germline values: CDR1 SQVTM, CDR2 ANQGSEA. The CDR3 region has the DNA TGCAGCGTTGAGAACACCGGGGAGCTGTTTTTT. Translating it yields CSVENTGELFF.

This clonotype has ten or more counts. The chain recombines TRBV6-5 with TRBJ1-6, with a possible D match to TRBD1 (6 bases). Germline CDR1 MNHEY, CDR2 SVGAGI. The V and J ends lost 5 bases and 0 bases respectively, with 14 bases between them. The CDR3 consists of 17 residues. The chain's CDR3 is CASSPQGVSSYNSPLHF. Written as DNA, the CDR3 is TGTGCCAGCAGTCCACAGGGAGTAAGCTCCTATAATTCACCCCTCCACTTT.

A few counts support this clonotype. The J gene is TRBJ2-3, the V gene TRBV10-3, with no clear D. V lost 0 bases and J lost 2, with 9 bases in between. CDR3 length: 15 amino acids. Per the germline V gene, CDR1 is ENHRY and CDR2 is SYGVKD. The CDR3 reads CAISESGYSTDTQYF. For the CDR3, the DNA is TGTGCCATCAGTGAGTCGGGCTACTCCACAGATACGCAGTATTTT.

This clonotype was counted only a few times. The rearrangement joins TRBV6-5 to TRBJ2-3, with D possibly being TRBD1 (6 bases). Deletions cut 5 bases from V and 4 bases from J, with 16 bases between. The CDR3 runs 15 residues. From germline, CDR1 is MNHEY and CDR2 SVGAGI. The CDR3: CASSGSGQGPDTQYF. CDR3 coding DNA: TGTGCCAGCAGTGGGTCCGGGCAGGGGCCAGATACGCAGTATTTT.

This clonotype turned up a few times. This chain uses TRBV27 with TRBJ1-5; D call uncertain. The V and J ends lost 4 bases and 11 bases respectively, with 18 bases between them. The CDR3 is 14 residues long. Germline V gene data show CDR1 as MNHEY and CDR2 as SMNVEV (reference sequence). The CDR3 region is CASSSRGPRWTQHF. CDR3 in DNA: TGTGCCAGCAGTTCCCGAGGACCACGCTGGACCCAGCATTTT.

This clonotype was detected ten times or more. The CDR3 DNA follows: TGTGCCAGCAGCCAAGGCCGAACCACGGGGGCCAATGAGCAGTTCTTC. This translates into CASSQGRTTGANEQFF. This chain uses TRBV3-1 with TRBJ2-1; D could derive from TRBD1 or TRBD2 (6 bases each). V lost 1 base to trimming and J lost 6 bases, with 16 bases between them. The V gene's germline CDR1 is LGHDT and CDR2 YNNKEL (reference sequence). The CDR3 totals 16 residues.

The V and J genes are TRBV20-1 and TRBJ2-5; a weak D match, TRBD1 (5 bases). The CDR3 runs 12 residues. The germline CDR1 and CDR2 sequences are DFQATT and SNEGSKA (reference sequence). CDR3 region: CMIGEWQETQYF. For the CDR3, the DNA is TGCATGATAGGGGAATGGCAAGAGACCCAGTACTTC.

This clonotype has at least ten counts. Here the CDR3 DNA reads TGTGCCAGCAGTGAAGTGGGGAACACTGAAGCTTTCTTT. Translated, it gives CASSEVGNTEAFF. The chain carries TRBV2 and TRBJ1-1; D is unclear. CDR1 is SNHLY, CDR2 FYNNEI, per germline. The ends were cut back, 1 base at V and 1 base at J, with 4 bases in the middle. The length of the CDR3 is 13 residues.

The gene calls are TRBV5-4 and TRBJ2-3; 9 nucleotides match TRBD2. The V gene end was trimmed by 4 bases and the J gene end by 0 bases; junction bases not matched to a gene: 6. Germline V CDR1 and CDR2: SGHNT, YYREEE (reference sequence). The CDR3 sequence is 16 residues long. CDR3 amino acids: CASSLGLATSTDTQYF. The CDR3 DNA is TGTGCCAGCAGCCTGGGACTAGCTACGAGCACAGATACGCAGTATTTT.

This clonotype was counted between two and nine times. The V and J genes are TRBV4-3 and TRBJ1-1; D unresolved. CDR1 and CDR2 from the germline V gene are LGHNA and YSLEER. The CDR3 covers 13 residues. V was pared by 4 bases and J by 8 bases, with 14 bases between. CDR3 protein: CASSPSRQEEAFF. CDR3 bases: TGCGCCAGCAGCCCGAGTAGGCAGGAAGAAGCTTTCTTT.

This clonotype occurred a few times. The chain uses TRBV20-1 and TRBJ1-5; D is unresolved. This CDR3 has 14 residues. V lost 6 bases to trimming and J lost 3 bases, with 15 bases between them. Germline CDR1 reads DFQATT; CDR2 reads SNEGSKA (reference sequence). Here the CDR3 reads CSAVGGRSNQPQHF. For the CDR3, the DNA is TGCAGTGCCGTGGGAGGGAGGTCCAATCAGCCCCAGCATTTT.

By share, this clonotype ranks as medium-sized. This chain uses TRBV20-1 with TRBJ2-3; 13 bases agree with TRBD2. Germline CDR1 reads DFQATT; CDR2 reads SNEGSKA (reference sequence). V lost 2 bases to trimming and J lost 3 bases; unmatched junction nucleotides: 2. The CDR3 has 15 residues. DNA for the CDR3: TGCAGTGCTAGAAGGACTAGCGGGGGAACAGATACGCAGTATTTT. Its translation is CSARRTSGGTDTQYF.

The gene calls are TRBV5-6 and TRBJ2-1; the D is unclear. Germline assignment: CDR1 SGHDT and CDR2 YYEEEE. V gave up 4 bases and J gave up 5 bases, with 10 bases separating them. The CDR3 is made up of 13 amino acids. CDR3: CASSEDVDNEQFF. CDR3 bases: TGTGCCAGCAGCGAGGACGTTGACAATGAGCAGTTCTTC.

For this clonotype: Compared with germline, one end of the junction differs, possibly owing to a read error. This chain links TRBV4-2 with TRBJ1-2, with D perhaps TRBD1 (6 bases). This CDR3 is built from 16 residues. CDR1 LGHNA and CDR2 YNFKEQ come from the germline V gene. CDR3 residues: CASSQDLTGSNYGDTF. CDR3 nucleotides: TGTGCCAGCAGCCAAGATTTAACAGGGAGTAACTATGGCGACACCTTC.

In its sample, this clonotype was seen a few times. The chain joins TRBV12-3 or TRBV12-4 to TRBJ1-5; D is perhaps TRBD1 (5 bases). CDR3 length: 14 amino acids. Trimming took off 5 bases at V and 7 bases at J, with 15 bases between the two ends. CDR3 sequence reads: CASSPHGGGQPQHF. CDR3 DNA: TGTGCCAGCAGTCCCCACGGGGGAGGCCAGCCCCAGCATTTT.

The chain joins TRBV18 to TRBJ2-5; the match to TRBD1 covers 7 bases. Germline trimming cut 2 bases from V and 1 base from J; bases unmatched to any gene: 7. The CDR3 sequence is 16 residues long. Germline V gene lookup returns CDR1 KGHSH and CDR2 LQKENI. This chain's CDR3 is CASSPTTGRFQETQYF. The CDR3 region has the DNA TGTGCCAGCTCACCAACGACAGGGCGATTCCAAGAGACCCAGTACTTC.

V gene TRBV2 combines with J gene TRBJ1-6; 10 bases align to TRBD1. The CDR3 is made up of 14 amino acids. J was trimmed by 13 bases and V by 4 bases; bases with no gene match: 7. Germline loops: CDR1 SNHLY, CDR2 FYNNEI. The CDR3 region is CASSADRGWSPLHF. The CDR3 nucleotides are TGTGCCAGCAGTGCGGACAGGGGGTGGAGCCCCCTCCACTTT. Variable domain in full (rest from reference TRBV2 and TRBJ1-6): EPEVTQTPSHQVTQMGQEVILRCVPISNHLYFYWYRQILGQKVEFLVSFYNNEISEKSEIFDDQFSVERPDGSNFTLKIRSTKLEDSAMYFCASSADRGWSPLHFGNGTRLTVT.

The rearrangement uses TRBV6-6 and TRBJ2-5; D perhaps matches TRBD2 (5 bases). The CDR3 spans 15 residues. V lost 5 bases to trimming and J lost 0 bases, with 13 bases between them. In germline, CDR1 is MNHNY, CDR2 SVGAGI (reference sequence). The CDR3 sequence is CASSPQRRDQETQYF. CDR3 nucleotides: TGTGCCAGCAGTCCACAACGGCGGGACCAAGAGACCCAGTACTTC.

Only a few counts were recorded for this clonotype. The V call is TRBV4-1, the J call TRBJ1-6; D not certain. This CDR3 region has 15 residues. V lost 5 bases to trimming and J lost 9 bases, with 17 bases between them. The germline V gene encodes CDR1 MGHRA and CDR2 YSYEKL. CDR3 DNA: TGCGCCAGCAGCGAGGCGGCGGGGATAGGTTCACCCCTCCACTTT. It codes for CASSEAAGIGSPLHF.

This clonotype was detected a few times. This rearrangement joins TRBV6-4 to TRBJ2-2; the match to TRBD2 covers 10 bases. The germline V gene encodes CDR1 MRHNA and CDR2 SNTAGT. V trimming: 0 bases; J trimming: 6 bases; junction bases outside the gene matches: 1. The CDR3 consists of 15 residues. CDR3: CASSDSAGGPGELFF. CDR3 sequence (DNA): TGTGCCAGCAGTGACTCAGCGGGGGGGCCCGGGGAGCTGTTTTTT.

The chain uses TRBV7-2 and TRBJ2-3; 11 nucleotides agree with TRBD2. The germline V gene has CDR1 SGHTA and CDR2 FQGNSA. This CDR3 region has 14 residues. The V gene end was trimmed by 6 bases and the J gene end by 5 bases; junction bases not matched to a gene: 4. CDR3 coding DNA: TGTGCCAGCAGACTAGCGGGGGAGGGAGATACGCAGTATTTT. Translation: CASRLAGEGDTQYF.